This T cell receptor beta chain was recorded in a study of beta chain features in type 1 diabetes. Study-level findings and limits: Among all four CD4+ subsets, Type 1 diabetes patients had TCRB CDR3s that were moderately but significantly shorter. Across patients, naive, central memory and Treg TCRB repertoires exhibited apparently greater similarity than was observed across healthy donors.

What was sequenced were expressed TCRB transcripts, since all of the isolated RNA had been reverse transcribed. The data were produced by immunoSEQ multiplex PCR, yet TCRdb's version contains in-frame clones alone and is incomplete. This table holds 300,000 to 350,000 clones, approximately 13% found once. Remarks on this clone: Its cognate antigen is unknown.

Germline-derived CDR1 and CDR2 are SGHVS and FQNEAQ. V was pared by 4 bases and J by 7 bases, with 17 bases between. This CDR3 comprises 15 residues. Source material: naive CD4+ T cells from blood. This clonotype was obtained from a woman aged 18-29 years with type 1 diabetes. The chain is built from TRBV7-8 and TRBJ2-1; D might be TRBD2 (6 bases). The CDR3 loop is CASSSSTRSGNEQFF. The CDR3 DNA follows: TGTGCCAGCAGCTCATCGACTAGATCGGGTAATGAGCAGTTCTTC.